In this sample, the clone carrying this T cell receptor (beta chain) turned up a few times. Its antigen is currently unknown. This CDR3 region has 15 residues. Germline CDR1 reads MRHNA; CDR2 reads SNTAGT. V lost 4 bases to trimming and J lost 7 bases; unmatched junction nucleotides: 9. The authors used template switching to add a universal primer site and gave cDNA unique molecular identifiers. TCRdb re-derived calls from the 5' RACE reads in MiXCR, one entry per CDR3 protein. The data contain about 700,000 distinct CDR3 sequences, under 9% of them singletons. The data stem from a study of identical twins. General study results and limits: Reduced insertions were recorded for abundant cord blood beta clonotypes, with no such pattern in memory repertoires. Models, which agreed with sharing between unrelated individuals, nonetheless underestimated the out-of-frame TCR alpha sharing seen in monozygotic twins.

This sample also appeared in a second study, on yellow fever vaccine responses in identical twins.

V usage is TRBV6-4 and J usage is TRBJ2-1; 8 nucleotides line up with TRBD1. Sequenced input: PBMCs. The sequence derives from a woman younger than 35 in good health. This CDR3 reads CASSATGQDYNEQFF. CDR3 sequence (DNA): TGTGCCAGCAGTGCAACGGGACAGGATTATAATGAGCAGTTCTTC.